This entry lists 17 T cell receptor beta chains sequenced from one sample in a study of CD8 T cells in ankylosing spondylitis. TCRdb used MiXCR to reprocess the 5' RACE reads, holding one entry per CDR3 protein. The sample yields about 90,000 distinct CDR3 sequences, around 25% seen once. The specimen sequenced was blood, either unsorted or a sorted T cell fraction (not recorded which). The receptors originated from a male donor with ankylosing spondylitis or in good health (not recorded which).

The rearrangement joins TRBV20-1 to TRBJ2-3; D is ambiguous. The germline V gene encodes CDR1 DFQATT and CDR2 SNEGSKA (reference sequence). Trimming removed 3 bases from V and 2 bases from J, with 9 bases in between. The length of the CDR3 is 13 residues. In DNA form, the CDR3 reads TGCAGTGCTAGGGTACAGTCCACAGATACGCAGTATTTT. This encodes CSARVQSTDTQYF.

V usage is TRBV11-2 and J usage is TRBJ2-1; 10 positions agree with TRBD2. CDR3 length: 18 amino acids. Germline CDR1 and CDR2: SGHAT and FQNNGV. J gave up 1 base and V 5 bases, and 11 bases lay outside the gene matches. The DNA for the CDR3 is TGTGCCAGCAGCCGCCTCGCTAGCGGGGGCGCTTCCTACAATGAGCAGTTCTTC. Protein product: CASSRLASGGASYNEQFF.

The chain combines TRBV14 with TRBJ2-1; D is uncertain. CDR3 length equals 12 residues. V was clipped by 0 bases and J by 7 bases, with 4 bases between them. Germline V gene sequence: CDR1 SGHDN, CDR2 FVKESK. In nucleotides, the CDR3 is TGTGCCAGCAGCCAAGAGTTAAATGAGCAGTTCTTC. As protein: CASSQELNEQFF.

In this sample, this clonotype turned up a few times. J is TRBJ2-2 and V is TRBV5-1; a possible D gene is TRBD1 (5 bases). There are 15 residues in the CDR3. V lost 4 bases and J lost 6, with 16 bases in between. Germline lookup yields CDR1 SGHRS and CDR2 YFSETQ. CDR3 loop: CASSLGSQGSGELFF. The CDR3 DNA reads as TGCGCCAGCAGCCTTGGTTCCCAGGGATCCGGGGAGCTGTTTTTT.

This clonotype has a handful of counts. The chain joins TRBV20-1 to TRBJ2-3; D possibly corresponds to TRBD2 (7 bases). Germline CDR1 DFQATT, CDR2 SNEGSKA (reference sequence). CDR3 size: 12 residues. The CDR3, as DNA: TGCCTACTTTCGGGGGGCGGCGGTACGCAGTATTTT. Translated, it gives CLLSGGGGTQYF.

This chain uses TRBV5-1 with TRBJ2-3, with 8 nucleotides matching TRBD2. The CDR3 is 15 amino acids. Germline V gene lookup returns CDR1 SGHRS and CDR2 YFSETQ. The junction had 8 bases not matched to a gene; V was cut back by 3 bases and J by 5 bases. The CDR3 protein is CASSSGLAWEDTQYF. CDR3 coding DNA: TGCGCCAGCAGCTCCGGACTAGCCTGGGAAGATACGCAGTATTTT.

This clonotype was detected many times. This chain connects TRBV18 to TRBJ2-5, with D perhaps matching TRBD1 (6 bases). CDR3 length: 14 residues. The germline gives CDR1 KGHSH, CDR2 LQKENI. Deletions cut 5 bases from V and 3 bases from J, with 13 bases between. The CDR3 protein is CASSAQGRKETQYF. The CDR3 nucleotides read TGTGCCAGCTCAGCACAGGGCCGCAAAGAGACCCAGTACTTC.

This clonotype was observed many times. The genes are TRBV29-1 and TRBJ1-5; the D is unclear. The length of the CDR3 is 13 residues. The ends were cut back, 7 bases at V and 0 bases at J, with 10 bases in the middle. Germline-derived CDR1 and CDR2 are SQVTM and ANQGSEA. In nucleotides, the CDR3 is TGCAGCGCTCGAGAGGCTAGCAATCAGCCCCAGCATTTT. It codes for CSAREASNQPQHF.

The V gene is TRBV29-1, the J gene TRBJ2-3, with TRBD1 matching 8 bases. With V trimmed by 6 bases and J by 3 bases, 8 bases remained unmatched. The CDR3 extends over 14 amino acids. The germline V gene has CDR1 SQVTM and CDR2 ANQGSEA. The CDR3 sequence: CSVDGTGYTDTQYF. DNA of the CDR3: TGCAGCGTGGACGGGACAGGATATACAGATACGCAGTATTTT.

The chain carries TRBV20-1 and TRBJ2-5; the D gene could be TRBD1 or TRBD2 (6 bases each). V was clipped by 5 bases and J by 1 base, with 17 bases between them. The CDR3 is 15 residues long. In germline, CDR1 is DFQATT, CDR2 SNEGSKA (reference sequence). The CDR3 sequence is CSAGGPGTLQETQYF. The DNA of the CDR3 is TGCAGTGCTGGGGGGCCGGGCACCCTCCAAGAGACCCAGTACTTC.

The V call is TRBV20-1, the J call TRBJ2-4; 11 bases match TRBD2. The germline V gene encodes CDR1 DFQATT and CDR2 SNEGSKA (reference sequence). J lost 7 bases, V lost 5 bases, and 7 bases had no gene match. The CDR3 covers 14 residues. The chain's CDR3 is CSAQTSGVSNIQYF. DNA of the CDR3: TGCAGTGCTCAGACTAGCGGGGTCTCTAACATTCAGTACTTC.

In this sample, this clonotype turned up many times. The genes are TRBV29-1 and TRBJ2-4, with D unclear. The CDR3 length is 13 residues. The V end was cut by 6 bases, the J end by 0 bases, with 9 bases between. Germline assignment: CDR1 SQVTM and CDR2 ANQGSEA. DNA for the CDR3: TGCAGCGTCGACGTAATAGCCAAAAACATTCAGTACTTC. Amino acids: CSVDVIAKNIQYF.

The chain has TRBV10-3 and TRBJ2-3, with D possibly matching TRBD2 (6 bases). This CDR3 contains 13 residues. Trimming took 11 bases from V and 1 from J, leaving 13 bases between them. CDR1 and CDR2 from the germline V gene are ENHRY and SYGVKD. CDR3 protein: CAVHSGGTDTQYF. The CDR3 DNA is TGTGCCGTACATAGCGGCGGCACAGATACGCAGTATTTT.

The chain carries TRBV18 and TRBJ2-1; D is perhaps TRBD1 or TRBD2 (6 bases each). V lost 2 bases to trimming and J lost 0 bases, with 17 bases between them. Germline lookup yields CDR1 KGHSH and CDR2 LQKENI. CDR3 size: 18 residues. The chain's CDR3 is CASSPLYGGLGSYNEQFF. DNA of the CDR3: TGTGCCAGCTCACCATTATACGGGGGCTTAGGCTCCTACAATGAGCAGTTCTTC.

The chain links TRBV28 to TRBJ1-5; D is unresolved. This CDR3 contains 14 residues. Germline CDR1 is MDHEN and CDR2 is SYDVKM. V was clipped by 2 bases and J by 7 bases, with 12 bases between them. The CDR3: CASSLGPPGQPQHF. The CDR3 DNA reads as TGTGCCAGCAGTTTAGGCCCCCCTGGGCAGCCCCAGCATTTT.

This clonotype is a singleton in its sample. The chain has TRBV20-1 and TRBJ2-3; possible D gene TRBD2, 6 bases. CDR3 length equals 11 residues. Deletions cut 4 bases from V and 5 bases from J, with 7 bases between. Germline loops: CDR1 DFQATT, CDR2 SNEGSKA (reference sequence). CDR3 residues: CSANGGDTQYF. In DNA form, the CDR3 reads TGCAGTGCTAACGGGGGAGATACGCAGTATTTT.

This clonotype was counted only a few times. The V and J genes are TRBV9 and TRBJ2-3, with D possibly called TRBD1 or TRBD2 (5 bases each). The V gene lost 1 base and the J gene lost 2 bases, with 14 bases spanning the gap. The germline gives CDR1 SGDLS, CDR2 YYNGEE. The CDR3 is 16 amino acids. The CDR3 is CASSVLGTGTTDTQYF. DNA for the CDR3: TGTGCCAGCAGCGTATTAGGGACCGGAACCACAGATACGCAGTATTTT.